This T cell receptor beta chain was identified during a study of blood T cell repertoires in COVID-19. At the level of the study: The United States, Italy and Spain were the sources of the acute and convalescent COVID-19 samples.

Turning to this clone: This sample includes further DNA sequences coding for the same CDR3.

Only in-frame clones appear in the TCRdb table, and some are missing; sequencing was by immunoSEQ multiplex PCR. In the table there are approximately 350,000 clones, more than 70% of which are singletons. The receptor comes from a man aged 35 to 55 with acute or convalescent COVID-19. Sequences were obtained from peripheral blood.

As DNA, the CDR3 is TGTGCCAGCACTCGGGACAGTAATCAGCCCCAGCATTTT. This codes for CASTRDSNQPQHF. J is TRBJ1-5 and V is TRBV28, with TRBD1 matching 7 bases. CDR1 is MDHEN, CDR2 SYDVKM, per germline. V lost 7 bases and J lost 4; bases outside the gene matches: 4. CDR3 length: 13 residues.